This T cell receptor beta chain was retrieved from a study of CD8+CD57+ T cells in acquired aplastic anemia. Germline V CDR1 and CDR2: ENHRY, SYGVKD. The CDR3 runs to 15 residues. Concerning this clonotype itself: Germline is not matched at one junction end, which may reflect a read error.

Investigators profiled TCR beta VDJ and CDR3 from genomic DNA template. TCRdb re-derived calls from the reads in MiXCR, one entry per CDR3 protein. The data hold around 180,000 distinct CDR3 sequences, with around 60% observed a single time. The source material was sorted CD4+, CD8+, or CD8+CD57+ T cells (not recorded which) from PBMCs. The V call is TRBV10-3, the J call TRBJ1-6; the D gene is possibly TRBD1 (6 bases). The TCR was taken from a human donor in good health. CDR3 residues: CASSPTGSYNSPLHF. CDR3 bases: TGTGCCAGCAGTCCGACAGGCTCCTATAATTCACCCCTCCACTTT.